The rows below give T cell receptor beta chains drawn from one sample of a study of T cells in Graves' hyperthyroidism and ophthalmopathy. MiXCR, run by TCRdb on the multiplex PCR reads, gives a single entry per CDR3 protein. Of around 420,000 distinct CDR3 sequences listed, roughly 13% were seen once; the top ten hold 5.3%. The sequenced sample was blood. The receptors derive from a woman younger than 30 with Graves' hyperthyroidism. CDR3s include the opening cysteine and the closing phenylalanine or tryptophan. Fields, in order: V gene, CDR3 length, D gene, clone size, J gene, CDR3 DNA, CDR3 protein. A D gene is named only where the DNA matches it firmly. Some rows have no size entry. The others give once, few or many, or a class for an expanded clone.

TRBV20-1,15,NA,NA,TRBJ2-3,TGCAGTGCTAGAGAGGGGGCAGTGACTACAGATACGCAGTATTTT,CSAREGAVTTDTQYF
TRBV10-2,14,NA,NA,TRBJ2-3,TGCGCCAGCAGTGAGGGGGGGGCCACAGATACGCAGTATTTT,CASSEGGATDTQYF
TRBV19,14,NA,NA,TRBJ2-1,TGTGCCAGCCAGGGCCATGGCTCCTACAATGAGCAGTTCTTC,CASQGHGSYNEQFF
TRBV2,13,NA,many,TRBJ2-2,TGTGCCGGACGGACCACTCTTACCGGGGAGCTGTTTTTT,CAGRTTLTGELFF
TRBV7-3,16,TRBD2,NA,TRBJ2-7,TGTGCCAGCAGCTTAGAGCCGGGACTAGGTAGTTCCGAGCAGTACTTC,CASSLEPGLGSSEQYF
TRBV7-9,16,TRBD1,many,TRBJ2-3,TGTGCCAGCAGCTTAGCGGGACAGGGTGCGACAGATACGCAGTATTTT,CASSLAGQGATDTQYF
TRBV20-1,15,TRBD2,many,TRBJ2-1,TGCAGTGCTAGAGAAGCGGGACTAGTGGGGTCTGAGCAGTTCTTC,CSAREAGLVGSEQFF
TRBV6-1,14,NA,many,TRBJ1-6,TGTGCCAGCAGTGAGGGGACCGCTAATTCACCCCTCCACTTT,CASSEGTANSPLHF
TRBV18,16,NA,NA,TRBJ2-7,TGTGCCAGCTCACCCGGACTCTCATCTCGGACCTACGAGCAGTACTTC,CASSPGLSSRTYEQYF
TRBV19,15,TRBD2,few,TRBJ2-3,TGTGCCAGTAAGGCGGGAGGGTCTAGCACAGATACGCAGTATTTT,CASKAGGSSTDTQYF
TRBV4-1,15,NA,many,TRBJ2-5,TGCGCCAGCAGCCACCCCGAGGAGGAACAAGAGACCCAGTACTTC,CASSHPEEEQETQYF
TRBV7-3,13,NA,many,TRBJ2-3,TGTGCCAGCAGCCTCTCGCCCACAGATACGCAGTATTTT,CASSLSPTDTQYF
TRBV5-1,15,NA,few,TRBJ2-3,TGCGCCAGCAGCTCAGCCGGGGCTACCACAGATACGCAGTATTTT,CASSSAGATTDTQYF
TRBV3-1,13,NA,few,TRBJ2-1,TGTGCCAGCAGCCTCGAGCTTTTTAGGGAGCAGTTCTTC,CASSLELFREQFF
TRBV18,13,NA,few,TRBJ2-1,TGTGCCAGCTCACCGGGACGCCAGCCTGAGCAGTTCTTC,CASSPGRQPEQFF
TRBV5-1,15,TRBD2,many,TRBJ2-1,TGCGCCAGCAGCTTGACTAGCGGGTTATACAATGAGCAGTTCTTC,CASSLTSGLYNEQFF
TRBV24-1,16,TRBD2,many,TRBJ2-1,TGTGCCACCAGTGATTTGCCCGGGACTACTTACAATGAGCAGTTCTTC,CATSDLPGTTYNEQFF
TRBV12-3/TRBV12-4,14,TRBD2,many,TRBJ2-3,TGTGCCAGCAGTCAGACTAGCAGTACAGATACGCAGTATTTT,CASSQTSSTDTQYF
TRBV20-1,13,NA,many,TRBJ2-1,TGCAGTGCTAGTCTAGGGCGTCGAAATGAGCAGTTCTTC,CSASLGRRNEQFF
TRBV3-1,15,TRBD1,NA,TRBJ1-4,TGTGCCAGCAGCCAACGGGGACAGACGAATGAAAAACTGTTTTTT,CASSQRGQTNEKLFF
TRBV28,18,TRBD2,many,TRBJ2-2,TGTGCCAGCAGTTCTTGGGCTAGCGGGAGACTCAACACCGGGGAGCTGTTTTTT,CASSSWASGRLNTGELFF
TRBV6-5,14,NA,few,TRBJ2-2,TGTGCCAGCACTCCTCCCGGGGGCACCGGGGAGCTGTTTTTT,CASTPPGGTGELFF
TRBV11-2,16,NA,many,TRBJ1-1,TGTGCCAGCAGCTTAGCAGGAGGGTCAATGAACACTGAAGCTTTCTTT,CASSLAGGSMNTEAFF
TRBV27,13,TRBD1,many,TRBJ2-7,TGTGCCAGCACCGAACGGACAGGGGCCGAGCAGTACTTC,CASTERTGAEQYF
TRBV27,14,NA,few,TRBJ1-6,TGTGCCAGCAGTTTCGGGGTTTATAATTCACCCCTCCACTTT,CASSFGVYNSPLHF
TRBV30,16,NA,NA,TRBJ1-6,TGTGCCTGGAGTGTCGGAGGGGAGTCCTATAATTCACCCCTCCACTTT,CAWSVGGESYNSPLHF
TRBV7-2,14,NA,few,TRBJ2-6,TGTGCCAGCAGCCAAAGATCTGGGACCAACGTCCTGACTTTC,CASSQRSGTNVLTF
TRBV9,14,TRBD2,NA,TRBJ2-5,TGTGCCAGCAGCGAGACGCGGGGGGTTGGGACCCAGTACTTC,CASSETRGVGTQYF
TRBV20-1,12,TRBD2,NA,TRBJ2-5,TGCAGTGCTAGACTAGCGGGAGTGACCCAGTACTTC,CSARLAGVTQYF
TRBV11-1,16,NA,few,TRBJ2-7,TGTGCCAGCAGCGTAGGATCGGGGGTCGAAGCATGCGAGCAGTACTTC,CASSVGSGVEACEQYF
TRBV20-1,14,NA,NA,TRBJ1-5,TGCAGTGCTCGGAAGCTTGGGGGCAATCAGCCCCAGCATTTT,CSARKLGGNQPQHF
TRBV20-1,14,NA,many,TRBJ2-6,TGCAGTGCTAGTGGGGTCAGTGTGGTCAACGTCCTGACTTTC,CSASGVSVVNVLTF
TRBV7-2,15,TRBD2,many,TRBJ2-1,TGTGCCAGCACCGAAGGACTAGCGTCCTACAATGAGCAGTTCTTC,CASTEGLASYNEQFF
TRBV27,14,NA,NA,TRBJ2-5,TGTGCCAGCAGTGGGGAGACAGGGAGGGAGACCCAGTACTTC,CASSGETGRETQYF
TRBV6-1,16,TRBD2,many,TRBJ2-3,TGTGCCAGCAGTCGCAGGACTAGCGGGAGGTCAGATACGCAGTATTTT,CASSRRTSGRSDTQYF
TRBV7-2,13,NA,many,TRBJ2-3,TGTGCCAGCAGCCCCGGCGGCACAGATACGCAGTATTTT,CASSPGGTDTQYF
TRBV6-1,15,TRBD1,many,TRBJ2-7,TGTGCCAGCAGTGTCGGGACAGCTGTCTCCTACGAGCAGTACTTC,CASSVGTAVSYEQYF
TRBV6-2/TRBV6-3,18,NA,many,TRBJ2-5,TGTGCCAGCAGTTACCGTGAATTAGCGGCCACGTGGGAAGAGACCCAGTACTTC,CASSYRELAATWEETQYF
TRBV27,15,NA,few,TRBJ2-2,TGTGCCAGCAGTTTATCGGGCAGCTACACCGGGGAGCTGTTTTTT,CASSLSGSYTGELFF
TRBV3-1,17,TRBD1,few,TRBJ2-2,TGTGCCAGCAGCCCCCCAAGATGGACAGGGAAGGTCGGGGAGCTGTTTTTT,CASSPPRWTGKVGELFF
TRBV7-9,15,TRBD2,many,TRBJ2-7,TGTGCCAGCAGCTCAATAGCGGGAGTGAGCTACGAGCAGTACTTC,CASSSIAGVSYEQYF
TRBV14,16,NA,few,TRBJ2-3,TGTGCCAGCAGCCCGCCCGGGAGAGCTAGCACAGATACGCAGTATTTT,CASSPPGRASTDTQYF
TRBV14,15,NA,NA,TRBJ1-6,TGTGCCAGCAGTCTTAACAGCCGTTATAATTCACCCCTCCACTTT,CASSLNSRYNSPLHF
TRBV12-3/TRBV12-4,15,TRBD1,many,TRBJ1-1,TGTGCCAGCAGCCTACCGGGCAGGGGGCTCACTGAAGCTTTCTTT,CASSLPGRGLTEAFF
TRBV20-1,14,TRBD1,few,TRBJ2-7,TGCAGTGCTAGGCCCGGGACAGGGAGCGACGAGCAGTACTTC,CSARPGTGSDEQYF
TRBV29-1,13,TRBD1,few,TRBJ1-2,TGCAGCGTTTCTCGAGGACAGGGTGGTGGCTACACCTTC,CSVSRGQGGGYTF
TRBV10-1,15,NA,NA,TRBJ2-2,TGCGCCAGCAGTGAGGTCCGTACGAACACCGGGGAGCTGTTTTTT,CASSEVRTNTGELFF
TRBV29-1,15,TRBD1,few,TRBJ1-2,TGCAGCGTTGAACGGGGACAGGGGGCACGGTATGGCTACACCTTC,CSVERGQGARYGYTF